The sequence of this T cell receptor (beta chain) was determined in a study of Graves' ophthalmopathy and Graves' hyperthyroidism. The CDR3 consists of 14 residues. The V gene end was trimmed by 6 bases and the J gene end by 3 bases; junction bases not matched to a gene: 10. Germline assignment: CDR1 DFQATT and CDR2 SNEGSKA (reference sequence). The TCR beta CDR3 regions underwent amplification from RNA transcripts. HTBI-primed RT-PCR formed the first round, and a multiplex PCR formed the second. TCRdb re-derived calls from the multiplex PCR reads in MiXCR, one entry per CDR3 protein. This sample has about 740,000 distinct CDR3 sequences, with 40% found just once. No donor had other autoimmune disease, uncontrolled infection, pregnancy or lactation. Clinical symptoms, serum thyroxine, TRAb, thyroid ultrasound and orbital computed tomography formed the basis of diagnosis. The PBMCs had their origin in roughly 10 ml of fresh peripheral blood.

The sample taken for sequencing was peripheral blood. The origin of this receptor is an adult man with Graves' ophthalmopathy. The V and J genes are TRBV20-1 and TRBJ2-7, with 8 nucleotides matching TRBD2. Here the CDR3 DNA reads TGCAGTGCGCTCACTGGGACTAGGGGCTACGAGCAGTACTTC. It translates to CSALTGTRGYEQYF.